Each of the 14 T cell receptor beta chains below was sequenced from the same sample in a study of control samples from healthy donors and cancer patients. The repertoire was sequenced with immunoSEQ multiplex PCR; TCRdb's copy has only in-frame clones and lacks some. The profile shows 150,000 or so clones, over 90% of them singletons. The sequenced sample consisted of blood. The source is a man in his fifties in good health.

The chain links TRBV10-2 to TRBJ2-7; D is possibly TRBD2 (5 bases). The CDR3 covers 12 residues. Germline V gene data show CDR1 as WSHSY and CDR2 as SAAADI. V was pared by 7 bases and J by 5 bases, with 12 bases between. The CDR3 reads CASKIAGDEQYF. In nucleotides, the CDR3 is TGCGCCAGCAAGATAGCCGGGGACGAGCAGTACTTC.

This chain joins TRBV29-1 and TRBJ1-1, with D maybe TRBD1 (5 bases). The V and J ends lost 6 bases and 5 bases respectively, with 13 bases between them. This CDR3 has 12 amino acids. Looked up from germline, CDR1 is SQVTM and CDR2 is ANQGSEA. This chain's CDR3 is CSVQDSGTEAFF. DNA for the CDR3: TGCAGCGTACAGGATTCAGGGACTGAAGCTTTCTTT.

This chain connects TRBV4-1 to TRBJ2-7; 9 bases line up with TRBD2. The CDR3 is 15 amino acids. Trimming at V came to 4 bases and at J to 1 base, leaving 5 bases not matched to a gene. CDR1 is MGHRA, CDR2 YSYEKL, per germline. The DNA for the CDR3 is TGCGCCAGCAGCCTGACTAGCGGACTTTCCTACGAGCAGTACTTC. It encodes CASSLTSGLSYEQYF.

The chain employs TRBV14 and TRBJ1-5; unclear D gene. The CDR3 has 11 amino acids. Germline values: CDR1 SGHDN, CDR2 FVKESK. The V and J ends lost 1 base and 9 bases respectively, with 4 bases between them. The CDR3 nucleotides read TGTGCCAGCAGCCAAGGGGGGCCCCAGCATTTT. Residues: CASSQGGPQHF.

V usage is TRBV6-5 and J usage is TRBJ2-7, with 10 bases fitting TRBD1. Germline V gene sequence: CDR1 MNHEY, CDR2 SVGAGI. This CDR3 has 14 amino acids. V was pared by 3 bases and J by 4 bases, with 3 bases of the junction left unmatched. CDR3 nucleotides: TGTGCCAGCAGTTATCGGGACAGGGGATACGAGCAGTACTTC. Amino acid sequence: CASSYRDRGYEQYF.

The genes are TRBV12-3 or TRBV12-4 and TRBJ1-2; no clear D gene. Trimming removed 7 bases from V and 4 bases from J, with 7 bases in between. The CDR3 loop spans 11 amino acids. CDR3 sequence reads: CASTKSYGYTF. The DNA for the CDR3 is TGTGCCAGCACCAAGTCCTATGGCTACACCTTC.

This clone was counted a single time. The V call is TRBV28, the J call TRBJ1-5; D is ambiguous. Trimming cost V 2 bases and J 4 bases, with 18 bases left between them. The CDR3 extends over 17 amino acids. Germline V gene lookup returns CDR1 MDHEN and CDR2 SYDVKM. This chain's CDR3 is CASSLLLVNTENQPQHF. CDR3 nucleotides: TGTGCCAGCAGTTTACTGTTGGTTAATACGGAAAATCAGCCCCAGCATTTT. The full variable domain, rest sourced from reference TRBV28 and TRBJ1-5, is DVKVTQSSRYLVKRTGEKVFLECVQDMDHENMFWYRQDPGLGLRLIYFSYDVKMKEKGDIPEGYSVSREKKERFSLILESASTNQTSMYLCASSLLLVNTENQPQHFGDGTRLSIL.

The chain is built from TRBV2 and TRBJ1-1, with 8 positions matching TRBD1. This CDR3 region has 14 residues. Germline V gene sequence: CDR1 SNHLY, CDR2 FYNNEI. The V gene end was trimmed by 6 bases and the J gene end by 2 bases; junction bases not matched to a gene: 5. The CDR3: CASRGDRINTEAFF. Written as DNA, the CDR3 is TGTGCCAGCAGGGGGGACAGGATTAACACTGAAGCTTTCTTT.

This clone came up a few times. The gene calls are TRBV3-1 (or the pseudogene TRBV3-2) and TRBJ2-7; D gene ambiguous. Germline lookup yields CDR1 LGHDT and CDR2 YNNKEL (reference sequence). This CDR3 has 14 amino acids. V lost 0 bases to trimming and J lost 3 bases, with 9 bases between them. CDR3 sequence (DNA): TGTGCCAGCAGCCAAGAATGGAGATACTACGAGCAGTACTTC. It codes for CASSQEWRYYEQYF.

DNA for the CDR3: TGTGCCAGCAGCGCCCGGGATTACACAGATACGCAGTATTTT. Encoded protein: CASSARDYTDTQYF. The V and J genes are TRBV28 and TRBJ2-3; a weak D match, TRBD2 (5 bases). V shed 6 bases and J shed 2 bases, with 12 bases lying between them. Germline CDR1 MDHEN, CDR2 SYDVKM. The CDR3 is 14 amino acids. Based on the CDR3 plus reference TRBV28 and TRBJ2-3, the full variable domain is DVKVTQSSRYLVKRTGEKVFLECVQDMDHENMFWYRQDPGLGLRLIYFSYDVKMKEKGDIPEGYSVSREKKERFSLILESASTNQTSMYLCASSARDYTDTQYFGPGTRLTVL.

This chain uses TRBV4-1 with TRBJ1-3; 8 bases map to TRBD1. The germline gives CDR1 MGHRA, CDR2 YSYEKL. The CDR3 sequence is 15 residues long. The V and J ends lost 0 bases and 10 bases, in that order; junction bases with no gene match: 8. CDR3 DNA sequence: TGCGCCAGCAGCCAAGATCCGACAGGGGAAAGGACCATATATTTT. Translation gives CASSQDPTGERTIYF.

The CDR3 DNA is TGTGCCAGCAGCCAGAGGGGGCCCAGCACTGAAGCTTTCTTT. Its translation: CASSQRGPSTEAFF. The chain is built from TRBV3-1 (or the pseudogene TRBV3-2) and TRBJ1-1, with TRBD1 matching over 7 bases. J lost 4 bases, V lost 3 bases, and 5 bases had no gene match. CDR3 size: 14 residues. The germline CDR1 and CDR2 sequences are LGHDT and YNNKEL (reference sequence).

The gene calls are TRBV9 and TRBJ2-1; TRBD2 aligns across 11 bases. In germline, CDR1 is SGDLS, CDR2 YYNGEE. The CDR3 contains 15 residues. With 2 bases clipped from V and 3 bases from J, the junction kept 1 base outside the gene matches. Here the CDR3 reads CASSVGLAGYNEQFF. CDR3 nucleotides: TGTGCCAGCAGCGTCGGACTAGCGGGCTACAATGAGCAGTTCTTC.

This chain uses TRBV4-2 with TRBJ2-7; D may be TRBD1 (5 bases). This CDR3 contains 14 residues. Trimming pared 1 base from V and 6 bases from J, leaving 13 bases between. Germline CDR1 LGHNA, CDR2 YNFKEQ. As DNA, the CDR3 is TGTGCCAGCAGCCAAGCACAGGAAACCTGCGAGCAGTACTTC. Protein: CASSQAQETCEQYF.